This TCR beta chain was retrieved from a study of T-cell reconstitution after alpha-beta-depleted transplantation in children. The authors prepared the TCRbeta library with unique molecular identifiers. One entry per CDR3 protein, called by TCRdb with MiXCR from the PCR reads. The sample holds 150,000 to 200,000 distinct CDR3 sequences, approximately 14% seen once. Germline V lookup: CDR1 SQVTM, CDR2 ANQGSEA. This CDR3 has 18 amino acids. The sample holds many counts of this clonotype. The junction shows a germline mismatch at one end, possibly a read error. Sequences were derived from PBMCs from the stem cell graft donor, sampled from the stem cell graft. J is TRBJ2-1 and V is TRBV29-1; TRBD2 aligns across 12 bases. The TCR was taken from a human donor who donated a stem cell graft to a child with acute lymphoblastic leukemia. CDR3 DNA: TGCAGCGTTGAAGATGAACTAGCGGGAGGTTTCTCCTACAATGAGCTGTTCTTC. This sequence encodes CSVEDELAGGFSYNELFF.